This T cell receptor beta chain was captured by sequencing in a study of cytotoxic CD8 clonotypes in ibrutinib-treated CLL (dated by TCRdb to 2020 to 2023). Regarding the research as a whole: The cohort was composed of roughly ten relapsed/refractory and roughly 16 treatment-naive patients; IGHV unmutated status was identified in roughly 17 patients. Every sample from remission and from progressive disease was obtained while the patients were still on ibrutinib. Samples at response were collected after a median of about 12 months of treatment, with a range of 6 to 36 months. Longitudinal samples were obtainable from about 30% of the roughly 90 participants in the trial. Samples averaged roughly 260,000 productive templates and approximately 100,000 productive rearrangements. Responses were partial in 24 patients and complete in 2; after median around 72 months follow-up, roughly 14 stayed in remission and about twelve progressed. Cryopreserved peripheral blood mononuclear cells were collected at three points: before therapy, at response, and at either sustained remission or disease progression.

The germline V gene provides CDR1 SGHTA and CDR2 FQGNSA. V gives up 0 bases and J gives up 0 bases, and the segment between their germline ends measures 8 bases. The CDR3 goes from the cysteine to the phenylalanine over 16 residues. The entry retains the CDR3 DNA only, 48 bases that are in frame from base 1. Sample time point, as interpreted from the label and publication: about a year on ibrutinib. For TCR beta library preparation, approximately 2 micrograms of genomic DNA were extracted from the cryopreserved PBMCs. High-throughput TCR beta sequencing was performed on longitudinal blood samples from CLL patients receiving ibrutinib monotherapy. Patients were enrolled in a phase 2 open-label single-center ibrutinib monotherapy trial. Overall study outcomes, separate from this receptor: Baseline clonality was found to be higher than that of age-matched healthy donors and was strongly correlated with circulating CD8+ T-cell counts. Public clonotypes were found to be uncommon and were observed to contract or remain stable during treatment; the increase in clonality was shown to reflect expansion of private clonotypes at ibrutinib response. Clonality rose at ibrutinib response, remained stable during sustained remission, and dropped back toward baseline at progression. Sampling times were not matched between patients in sustained remission and patients whose disease was progressing, and lymph node repertoires were not examined.

Turning to this clone: The antigen it binds to is not known. No base quality values were provided; no much bigger clone lies one nucleotide off.

A MiSeq instrument was used for deep resolution sequencing, which targeted depths ranging from 1 in 1 million up to 1 in 200,000 T cells, with coverage averaging 10x for each clonotype. The immunoSEQ hsTCRB Kit was used to generate the TCR beta libraries. As for the authors' bioinformatics: The data were analyzed with ImmunoSEQ Analyzer and ImmunoSEQ Data Assistant, and V, D and J gene assignments followed IMGT definitions. Clonality, which ranges from 0 to 1, was calculated by subtracting the normalized Shannon entropy of productive rearrangement frequencies from one. Public clonotype analysis was restricted to overrepresented clonotypes comprising at least 0.05% of each patient's repertoire. Some 13 age-matched healthy donor repertoires from immuneACCESS served as clonality controls. TCRdb mirrors the immuneACCESS table, restricted to in-frame sequences. Some clones are absent from its copies; in checked studies, under half trace to an unresolved V gene, and the reason for the others is unknown. V and J calls and clone size are as listed in that table; D and trimming were resolved from the DNA. The sample table records more than 200,000 clones; 70% to 75% of these occur just once. Of the sample, about 6% falls within the top ten clones.

Specimen: PBMCs, collected after 12 months of ibrutinib treatment. The chain joins TRBV7-2 to TRBJ1-4, with the D gene too uncertain to name. This sequence originates from a human donor with chronic lymphocytic leukemia. The DNA reads TGTGCCAGCAGCTTAGCGCGGGCAGCAACTAATGAAAAACTGTTTTTT. Translated, it gives CASSLARAATNEKLFF.